This T cell receptor beta chain was captured by sequencing in a study of T cells in narcolepsy. The wider study: Enrolled donors included narcolepsy type 1 or type 2 patients and healthy controls.

This clone has a handful of counts. Its antigen is not identified. Distinct nucleotide sequences in the sample also encode this CDR3. The V end was cut by 6 bases, the J end by 7 bases, with 12 bases between. Germline V gene sequence: CDR1 WSHSY, CDR2 SAAADI. The CDR3 is 12 residues long. Here immunoSEQ multiplex PCR was the method, and the copy in TCRdb shows in-frame clones only, minus some. The sample includes tens of thousands of clones, approximately 80% of them seen just once. General study findings and limits: Reportedly, autoreactive clonotypes were serially detected in patients' blood but not controls'. Comparing one patient's CSF and blood CD4+ clonotypes highlighted HCRT- and TRIB2-specific autoreactive clonotypes. Autoreactive clone sequences were missing from some blood memory CD4+ repertoires.

The sequence derives from a human donor with narcolepsy. The sample consisted of CD45RA- memory CD4+ T cells from PBMCs. V and J are TRBV10-2 and TRBJ1-2; D might be TRBD1 (6 bases). CDR3 in amino acids: CASSGGQSGYTF. CDR3 sequence (DNA): TGCGCCAGCAGCGGGGGGCAAAGTGGCTACACCTTC.